This T cell receptor (beta chain) was sequenced for a study of CD8+CD57+ T cells in acquired aplastic anemia. Study-level results: Patients and controls shared some 30 CD8+ CDR3 sequences, highly expressed in patients.

Patients chosen for sequencing had shown CD8+CD57+ cell expansion by flow cytometry. Among the patients, all had severe acquired aplastic anemia. Blood was sampled before the patients had received any therapy. Concerning this clonotype: Its matching antigen is unknown.

Both TCR beta VDJ combination and CDR3 sequence profiling were carried out. Genomic DNA was the template for this profiling. Each CDR3 protein gets one entry after TCRdb re-called the reads with MiXCR. The profile covers 150,000 to 200,000 distinct CDR3 sequences, with around 52% appearing a single time and more than 30% taken by the ten largest. The TCR was taken from a human donor with aplastic anemia. Input material: sorted CD4+, CD8+, or CD8+CD57+ T cells (not recorded which) from PBMCs.

The CDR3 sequence is CASSLDVGGGTGELFF. In nucleotides, the CDR3 is TGTGCCAGCAGCTTAGATGTTGGGGGGGGCACCGGGGAGCTGTTTTTT. The chain links TRBV7-8 to TRBJ2-2, with TRBD2 matching over 7 bases. This CDR3 is 16 amino acids long. Looked up from germline, CDR1 is SGHVS and CDR2 is FQNEAQ. V gave up 1 base and J gave up 4 bases; unmatched junction bases: 6.